The clone carrying this T cell receptor (beta chain) showed up just a few times. The CDR3 spans 16 residues. From germline, CDR1 is SGHRS and CDR2 YFSETQ. With V trimmed by 0 bases and J by 3 bases, 9 bases remained unmatched. The source of the sample is a study of beta chain features in type 1 diabetes. Purity (above 95%) was reached by all sorted populations. As every portion of the isolated RNA was reverse transcribed, the sequencing read expressed TCRB transcripts. The average output of naive, central memory and regulatory T cell samples was about 3.3 million reads. Sequencing was performed with immunoSEQ multiplex PCR; in TCRdb, only in-frame clones are kept and a portion is missing. The table includes about 620,000 clones, less than 20% detected once.

This receptor was identified in a man aged 18-30 years in good health. The material sequenced was naive CD4+ T cells from blood. The V and J genes are TRBV5-1 and TRBJ2-7; 7 bases agree with TRBD1. In DNA form, the CDR3 reads TGCGCCAGCAGCTTGGCCCCGGACAGGATGAACTACGAGCAGTACTTC. Translating gives CASSLAPDRMNYEQYF.